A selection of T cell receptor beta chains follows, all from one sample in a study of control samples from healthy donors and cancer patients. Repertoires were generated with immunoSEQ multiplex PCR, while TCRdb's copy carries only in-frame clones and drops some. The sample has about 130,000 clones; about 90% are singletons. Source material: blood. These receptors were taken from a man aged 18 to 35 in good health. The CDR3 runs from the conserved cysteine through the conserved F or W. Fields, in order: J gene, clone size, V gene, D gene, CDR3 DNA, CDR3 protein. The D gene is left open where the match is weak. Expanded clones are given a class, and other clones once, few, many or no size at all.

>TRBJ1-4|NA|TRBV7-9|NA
TGTGCCAGCAGCTTAGAGCGGCAGGGAGGGGGGAAACTGTTTTTT
CASSLERQGGGKLFF
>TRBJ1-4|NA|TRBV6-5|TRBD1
TGTGCCAGCAGTTATTCTGGGACAGGGAATGAAAAACTGTTTTTT
CASSYSGTGNEKLFF
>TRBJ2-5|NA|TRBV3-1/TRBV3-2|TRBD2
TGTGCCAGCAGCCTAGGACTAGTTTCAGAGACCCAGTACTTC
CASSLGLVSETQYF
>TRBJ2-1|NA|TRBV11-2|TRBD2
TGTGCCACAGTTTGGGGGCTAGCGGGAGGGAGAGGTGAGCAGTTCTTC
CATVWGLAGGRGEQFF
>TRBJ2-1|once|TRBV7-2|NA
TGTGCCAGCAGCCCCTGGGTAGCGGATAGCAATGAGCAGTTCTTC
CASSPWVADSNEQFF
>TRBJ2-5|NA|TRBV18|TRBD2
TGTGCCAGCTCACAAGCGGGAGGGCCGGAGACCCAGTACTTC
CASSQAGGPETQYF
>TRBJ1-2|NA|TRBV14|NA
TGTGCCAGCAGCCGAGCTATGGGGGGGACTCAGGGCTACACCTTC
CASSRAMGGTQGYTF
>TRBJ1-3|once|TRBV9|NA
TGTGCCAGCAGCGTATCGGGGAGTCCCAGCTCTGGAAACACCATATATTTT
CASSVSGSPSSGNTIYF
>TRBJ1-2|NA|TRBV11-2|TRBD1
TGTGCCAGCAGCTTAGGGACAGGCTATGGCTACACCTTC
CASSLGTGYGYTF
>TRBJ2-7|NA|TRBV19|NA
TGTGCCAGTAGGGGTGACAGATGGGGTACCGACTACGAGCAGTACTTC
CASRGDRWGTDYEQYF
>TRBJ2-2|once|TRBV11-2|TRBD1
TGTGCCAGCAGCTACAACCGGGACAGCGTTTTATCCGGGGAGCTGTTTTTT
CASSYNRDSVLSGELFF
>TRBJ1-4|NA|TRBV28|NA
TGTGCCAGCCGACTGTTTCCCAATGAAAAACTGTTTTTT
CASRLFPNEKLFF
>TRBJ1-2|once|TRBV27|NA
TGTGCCAGCAGTGGGGTTGCCTATGGCTACACCTTC
CASSGVAYGYTF
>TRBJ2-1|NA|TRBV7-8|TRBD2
TGTGCCAGCAGCCGGACTAGCGGGCCCCTCACCAATGAGCAGTTCTTC
CASSRTSGPLTNEQFF
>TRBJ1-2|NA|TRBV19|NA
TGTGCCAGTAGTATCCTGGGTCGGGGAGAGGGAGTTAACTATGGCTACACCTTC
CASSILGRGEGVNYGYTF
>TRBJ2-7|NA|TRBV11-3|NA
TGTGCCAGCAGCTTAGATTTGGACTACGAGCAGTACTTC
CASSLDLDYEQYF
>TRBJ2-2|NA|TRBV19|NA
TGTGCCAGTACCCACCTATTGGGTCCCGGGGAGCTGTTTTTT
CASTHLLGPGELFF
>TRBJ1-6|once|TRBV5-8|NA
TGTGCCAGCAGCTTGGGACAATATAATTCACCCCTCCACTTT
CASSLGQYNSPLHF
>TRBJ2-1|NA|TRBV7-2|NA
TGTGCTACGATGTGGAATCTGGGGGACAATGAGCAGTTCTTC
CATMWNLGDNEQFF
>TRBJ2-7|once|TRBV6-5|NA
TGTGCCAGCAGAAGGCTAGATATCTCCTACGAGCAGTACTTC
CASRRLDISYEQYF
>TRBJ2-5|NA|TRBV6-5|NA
TGTGCCAGCGGTCCGATGGACGTACGGGTAGAGACCCAGTACTTC
CASGPMDVRVETQYF
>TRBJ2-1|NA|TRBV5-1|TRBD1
TGCGCCAGCAGCTTGGTCCCGGGACAGGGGATCAATGAGCAGTTCTTC
CASSLVPGQGINEQFF
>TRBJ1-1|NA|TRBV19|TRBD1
TGTGCCAGTAGTATAGTGGAGGGGGCGAACACTGAAGCTTTCTTT
CASSIVEGANTEAFF
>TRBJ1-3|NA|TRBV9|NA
TGTGCCAGCAGCGAGAGTGGAGGAAACACCATATATTTT
CASSESGGNTIYF
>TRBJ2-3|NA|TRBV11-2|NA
TGTGCCAGCAGCTTAGAAATTGATACGCAGTATTTT
CASSLEIDTQYF
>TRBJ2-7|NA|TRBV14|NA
TGTGCCAGCAGCCCGGGACACATCTACGAGCAGTACTTC
CASSPGHIYEQYF
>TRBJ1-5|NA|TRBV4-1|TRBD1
TGCGCCAGCAGCCAAGCCGTGTTAGGACAGGTAGGCACAGCAACCCAGCATTTT
CASSQAVLGQVGTATQHF
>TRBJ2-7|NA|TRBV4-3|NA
TGCGCCAGCAGCCAGGGCCTGAGCTACGAGCAGTACTTC
CASSQGLSYEQYF
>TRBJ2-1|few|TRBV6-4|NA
TGTGCCAGCAGAAAAGGTGGGGTAGGGAATGAGCAGTTCTTC
CASRKGGVGNEQFF
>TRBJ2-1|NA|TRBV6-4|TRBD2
TGTGCCAGCAGTGACTCGTGGACGGGGGGGGAGCAGTTCTTC
CASSDSWTGGEQFF
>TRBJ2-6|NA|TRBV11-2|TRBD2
TGTGCCAGCAGCTCGGGGGGGCAGGGGAGGTCTTCTGGGGCCAACGTCCTGACTTTC
CASSSGGQGRSSGANVLTF
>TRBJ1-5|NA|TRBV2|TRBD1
TGTGCCAGCAGCCAACCGGGACAGTATCAGCCCCAGCATTTT
CASSQPGQYQPQHF
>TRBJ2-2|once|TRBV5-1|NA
TGCGCCAGCAGCTTGGTCGGCACCGGGGAGCTGTTTTTT
CASSLVGTGELFF
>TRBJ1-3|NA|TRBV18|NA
TGTGCCAGCTCACCAGGGGGCCCTGGAAACACCATATATTTT
CASSPGGPGNTIYF
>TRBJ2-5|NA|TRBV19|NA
TGTGCCAGTAGTTTCCGGAGGCCGGGTCAAGAGACCCAGTACTTC
CASSFRRPGQETQYF
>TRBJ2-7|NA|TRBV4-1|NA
TGCGCCAGCAGCCAAGATAGGCAGGGGTACGAGCAGTACTTC
CASSQDRQGYEQYF
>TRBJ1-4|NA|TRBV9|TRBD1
TGTGCCAGCAGCGTCAAGACAGGGCTGAATGAAAAACTGTTTTTT
CASSVKTGLNEKLFF
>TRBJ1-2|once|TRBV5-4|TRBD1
TGTGCCAGCAGCGAACGCAGGGGGCTTGGATATGGCTACACCTTC
CASSERRGLGYGYTF
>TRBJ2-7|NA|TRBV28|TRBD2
TGTGCCAGCAGTGAATGGGGACTAGCGGGTTCCTCCTACGAGCAGTACTTC
CASSEWGLAGSSYEQYF
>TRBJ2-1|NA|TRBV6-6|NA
TGTGCCAGCAGTTCCACGACGGGTGGGGAGCAGTTCTTC
CASSSTTGGEQFF
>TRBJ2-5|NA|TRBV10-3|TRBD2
TGTGCCATCAGGCGGGGGGGCCAAGAGACCCAGTACTTC
CAIRRGGQETQYF
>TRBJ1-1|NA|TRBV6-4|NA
TGTGCCAGCAGCCTCGTCCCCGGACAAAACACTGAAGCTTTCTTT
CASSLVPGQNTEAFF
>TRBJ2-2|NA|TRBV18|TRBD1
TGTGCCAGCTCACGACAGGGTGTGAACACCGGGGAGCTGTTTTTT
CASSRQGVNTGELFF
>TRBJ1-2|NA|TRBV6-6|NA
TGTGCCAGCAGTTGGACACCGTCGACTAATGGCTACACCTTC
CASSWTPSTNGYTF
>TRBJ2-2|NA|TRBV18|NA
TGTGCCAGCTCATCACAACCTACATGGGGCGCTGGGACCGGGGAGCTGTTTTTT
CASSSQPTWGAGTGELFF
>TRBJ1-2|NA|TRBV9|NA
TGTGCCAGCAGCCCACGGAGTGCCGCAGGTCTTATTAACTATGGCTACACCTTC
CASSPRSAAGLINYGYTF
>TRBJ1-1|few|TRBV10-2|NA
TGCGCCAGCAGTGATGAAGGGGGAGCTTTCTTT
CASSDEGGAFF
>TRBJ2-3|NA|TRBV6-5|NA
TGTGCCAGCAGACTCTCGGCAGGGCCAGATACGCAGTATTTT
CASRLSAGPDTQYF
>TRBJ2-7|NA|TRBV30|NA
TGTGCCTGGAGTTCAGGAGGGGCAGGGAACCTAGGGGAGCAGTACTTC
CAWSSGGAGNLGEQYF
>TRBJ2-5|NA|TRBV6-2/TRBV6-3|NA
TGTGCCAGCAGTCCCCTAAGGACTCGTCAAGAGACCCAGTACTTC
CASSPLRTRQETQYF
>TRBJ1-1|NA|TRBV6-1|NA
TGTGCCAGCAGTGAGCGAAGAGACATGAACACTGAAGCTTTCTTT
CASSERRDMNTEAFF
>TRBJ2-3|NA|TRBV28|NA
TGTGCCAGCAGCCCCATCATTCGAGGGTCTAGCACAGATACGCAGTATTTT
CASSPIIRGSSTDTQYF
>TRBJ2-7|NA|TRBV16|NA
TGTGCCAGCAGCCAAGGTTTTGGCACTAACTACGAGCAGTACTTC
CASSQGFGTNYEQYF
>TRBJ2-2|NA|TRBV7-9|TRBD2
TGTGCCAGCAGCCTGATGACTAGCGGTACGAGGGAGCTGTTTTTT
CASSLMTSGTRELFF
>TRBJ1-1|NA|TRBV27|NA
TGTGCCAGCAACTGGAGGGGGGCATGGGGCACTGAAGCTTTCTTT
CASNWRGAWGTEAFF
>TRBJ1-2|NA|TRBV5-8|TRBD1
TGTGCCAGCAGCAAGGACAGGTCTTATGGCTACACCTTC
CASSKDRSYGYTF
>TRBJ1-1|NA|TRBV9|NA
TGTGCCAGCAGCGTAGACGGAGGCACTGAAGCTTTCTTT
CASSVDGGTEAFF
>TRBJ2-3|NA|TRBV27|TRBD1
TGTGCCAGCAGTTTATACCGGGACAGGGCAAATACGCAGTATTTT
CASSLYRDRANTQYF
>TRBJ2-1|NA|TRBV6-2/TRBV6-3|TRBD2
TGTGCCAGCAGTTACTCGATTACTAGCGGGAGGTACAATGAGCAGTTCTTC
CASSYSITSGRYNEQFF
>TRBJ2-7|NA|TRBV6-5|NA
TGTGCCAGCGCGACGGATCCCTACGAGCAGTACTTC
CASATDPYEQYF